What follows are 17 T cell receptor beta chains derived from one specimen sequenced in a study of shared clonotypes between healthy human individuals. Sequenced by immunoSEQ multiplex PCR; TCRdb stores in-frame clones only, minus some. The sample holds over 700,000 clones, about two thirds seen once. The specimen sequenced was memory CD4+ T cells sorted from blood. Subset given: CD45RA-negative fraction. The receptors were gathered from a woman in her 30s in good health.

The gene calls are TRBV21-1 and TRBJ2-1; no DNA check was done on the table's D call, TRBD2. TRBV21-1 is noted as a pseudogene. The CDR3 covers 18 residues. This chain's CDR3 is CASSKGRTSGRPYNEQFF. The CDR3 bases are TGTGCCAGCAGCAAAGGAAGGACTAGCGGGAGGCCCTACAATGAGCAGTTCTTC.

This clone was observed a handful of times. The CDR3 loop reads CASSSLGAGAGETQYF. DNA of the CDR3: TGTGCCAGCAGCTCCCTGGGGGCGGGAGCGGGTGAGACCCAGTACTTC. The J gene is TRBJ2-5, the V gene TRBV5-6; the D gene is possibly TRBD2 (7 bases). The CDR3 spans 16 residues. CDR1 and CDR2 from the germline V gene are SGHDT and YYEEEE. Trimming removed 3 bases from V and 5 bases from J, with 20 bases in between.

V gene TRBV30 combines with J gene TRBJ1-2, with 9 bases aligning to TRBD1. Germline V gives CDR1 GTSNPN, CDR2 SVGIG (reference sequence). V dropped 2 bases and J dropped 6; count of bases not matched to a gene: 7. The CDR3 spans 14 residues. The CDR3 DNA reads as TGTGCCTGGAGTCTACAGGGGGCGCGTCATGGCTACACCTTC. This translates into CAWSLQGARHGYTF.

This chain connects TRBV28 to TRBJ1-4, with a possible D match to TRBD1 (5 bases). Trimming removed 4 bases at V and 0 bases at J, with 18 bases between. Germline V gene lookup returns CDR1 MDHEN and CDR2 SYDVKM. There are 18 residues in the CDR3. CDR3 loop: CASSSPGTAGATNEKLFF. CDR3 nucleotides: TGTGCCAGCAGTTCCCCCGGGACGGCTGGAGCAACTAATGAAAAACTGTTTTTT.

In this sample, this clone turned up once. The genes are TRBV19 and TRBJ2-7; 10 nucleotides agree with TRBD2. Trimming cost V 6 bases and J 7 bases; bases outside gene matches: 12. Germline CDR1 LNHDA, CDR2 SQIVND (reference sequence). The CDR3 totals 15 residues. The CDR3 loop is CASRRGAGGPGEQYF. In DNA, the CDR3 is TGTGCCAGTAGGAGAGGAGCGGGAGGGCCTGGGGAGCAGTACTTC.

The J gene is TRBJ1-2, the V gene TRBV27, with no clear D. This CDR3 is built from 15 residues. Germline V gene sequence: CDR1 MNHEY, CDR2 SMNVEV (reference sequence). The V end was cut by 5 bases, the J end by 5 bases, with 18 bases between. The chain's CDR3 is CASSTRQKPSYGYTF. CDR3 coding DNA: TGTGCCAGCAGTACCCGCCAAAAGCCCTCGTATGGCTACACCTTC.

The V call is TRBV28, the J call TRBJ2-7; D is ambiguous. The V and J ends lost 6 bases and 6 bases respectively, with 12 bases between them. The germline CDR1 and CDR2 sequences are MDHEN and SYDVKM. This CDR3 is built from 12 residues. The CDR3 region is CASSPPLREQYF. CDR3 nucleotides: TGTGCCAGCAGCCCTCCACTCCGCGAGCAGTACTTC.

This clone was observed once. This chain links TRBV28 with TRBJ2-3; 7 nucleotides align to TRBD2. J was trimmed by 2 bases and V by 8 bases; bases with no gene match: 16. The CDR3 length is 17 residues. Germline V gene sequence: CDR1 MDHEN, CDR2 SYDVKM. DNA of the CDR3: TGTGCCAGCGTTGGGACTGCGGGAGTTAAAGACACAGATACGCAGTATTTT. This sequence encodes CASVGTAGVKDTDTQYF.

This chain uses TRBV10-2 with TRBJ2-1, with 9 positions matching TRBD2. Germline lookup yields CDR1 WSHSY and CDR2 SAAADI. The CDR3 runs to 13 residues. J lost 10 bases, V lost 7 bases, and 8 bases had no gene match. Here the CDR3 reads CASTTGLANEQFF. CDR3 bases: TGCGCCAGCACCACTGGACTAGCGAACGAGCAGTTCTTC.

V is TRBV15 and J is TRBJ2-5; 7 bases fit TRBD1. After removal of 3 bases from V and 0 bases from J, the junction contained 4 bases not matched to a gene. Looked up from germline, CDR1 is LNHNV and CDR2 is YYDKDF (reference sequence). This CDR3 contains 15 residues. The CDR3 nucleotides are TGTGCCACCAGCAGCCGGACAGGCCACCAAGAGACCCAGTACTTC. It codes for CATSSRTGHQETQYF.

The chain is built from TRBV6-6 and TRBJ2-6; a possible D gene is TRBD1 (6 bases). In germline, CDR1 is MNHNY, CDR2 SVGAGI (reference sequence). CDR3 length: 15 residues. Trimming took 11 bases from V and 1 from J, leaving 15 bases between them. The CDR3 loop is CAALDSSSGANVLTF. For the CDR3, the DNA is TGTGCCGCGTTGGACAGTTCTTCTGGGGCCAACGTCCTGACTTTC.

The rearrangement uses TRBV9 and TRBJ2-3; TRBD2 aligns across 9 bases. This CDR3 contains 18 residues. The J segment lost 1 base and the V segment lost 4 bases, leaving 13 bases of the junction unmatched. Germline loops: CDR1 SGDLS, CDR2 YYNGEE. CDR3 sequence (DNA): TGTGCCAGCAGCTCCCACCCGGTAGGCGGGAGGGGCACAGATACGCAGTATTTT. Residues: CASSSHPVGGRGTDTQYF.

This clone was found a few times. The chain combines TRBV28 with TRBJ1-2; 7 nucleotides align to TRBD1. J gave up 2 bases and V 2 bases, and 5 bases lay outside the gene matches. The CDR3 contains 15 residues. Germline assignment: CDR1 MDHEN and CDR2 SYDVKM. This CDR3 is CASSLGGTANYGYTF. The CDR3 DNA follows: TGTGCCAGCAGTTTAGGGGGGACAGCGAACTATGGCTACACCTTC.

The V call is TRBV27, the J call TRBJ2-3; D uncertain. From germline, CDR1 is MNHEY and CDR2 SMNVEV (reference sequence). Deletions cut 2 bases from V and 4 bases from J, with 7 bases between. There are 13 residues in the CDR3. The CDR3 DNA follows: TGTGCCAGCAGTTTAATTTTCGCAGATACGCAGTATTTT. Protein: CASSLIFADTQYF.

This rearrangement joins TRBV2 to TRBJ2-7; D assignment may be TRBD1 or TRBD2 (6 bases each). The CDR3 has 14 amino acids. Per the germline V gene, CDR1 is SNHLY and CDR2 is FYNNEI. V was shortened by 7 bases and J by 3 bases, with 16 bases between the two germline ends. The CDR3 sequence is CASKTGRSRYEQYF. CDR3 bases: TGTGCCAGCAAAACAGGGAGGTCGCGCTACGAGCAGTACTTC.

The chain couples TRBV6-6 to TRBJ1-1; 9 positions match TRBD1. There are 15 residues in the CDR3. Germline V gene lookup returns CDR1 MNHNY and CDR2 SVGAGI (reference sequence). Unmatched junction bases numbered 7, after V lost 4 bases and J lost 4 bases. CDR3 in amino acids: CASSSTGGRSTEAFF. The CDR3 nucleotides are TGTGCCAGCAGTTCGACAGGGGGTAGGAGCACTGAAGCTTTCTTT.

This chain uses TRBV2 with TRBJ2-1; unclear D gene. The CDR3 covers 14 residues. CDR1 SNHLY and CDR2 FYNNEI come from the germline V gene. Trimming removed 8 bases from V and 0 bases from J, with 11 bases in between. The CDR3 sequence is CASGARSSYNEQFF. Here the CDR3 DNA reads TGTGCCAGCGGCGCTAGAAGCTCCTACAATGAGCAGTTCTTC.